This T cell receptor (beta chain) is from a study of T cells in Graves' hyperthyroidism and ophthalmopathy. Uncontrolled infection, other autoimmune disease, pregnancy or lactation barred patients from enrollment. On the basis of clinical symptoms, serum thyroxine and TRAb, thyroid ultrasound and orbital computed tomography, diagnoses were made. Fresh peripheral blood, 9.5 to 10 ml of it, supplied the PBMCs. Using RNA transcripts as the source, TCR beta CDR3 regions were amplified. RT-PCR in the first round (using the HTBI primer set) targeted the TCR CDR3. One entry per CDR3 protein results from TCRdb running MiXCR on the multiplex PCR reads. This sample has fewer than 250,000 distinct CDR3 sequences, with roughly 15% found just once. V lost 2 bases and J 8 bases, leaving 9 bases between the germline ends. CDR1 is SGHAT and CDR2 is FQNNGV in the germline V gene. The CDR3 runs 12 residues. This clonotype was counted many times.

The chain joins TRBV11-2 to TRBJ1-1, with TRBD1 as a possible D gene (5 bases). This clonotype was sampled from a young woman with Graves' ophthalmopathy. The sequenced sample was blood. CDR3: CASSLLDSEAFF. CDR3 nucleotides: TGTGCCAGCAGCTTACTCGACAGCGAAGCTTTCTTT.